The 32 T cell receptor beta chains below come from one sample, sequenced in a study of blood T cell repertoires in COVID-19. Here immunoSEQ multiplex PCR was the method, and the copy in TCRdb shows in-frame clones only, minus some. The data hold around 250,000 clones, with approximately 88% observed a single time. The source material was peripheral blood. The receptor set was obtained from a woman between 40 and 50 years old who had recovered from COVID-19.

The genes are TRBV4-2 and TRBJ2-7, with 10 bases identical to TRBD2. The CDR3 covers 18 residues. Germline trimming cut 0 bases from V and 1 base from J; bases unmatched to any gene: 9. Germline loops: CDR1 LGHNA, CDR2 YNFKEQ. CDR3 coding DNA: TGTGCCAGCAGCCAAGATCCAGCGGGAGGGCCTCGGTCCTACGAGCAGTACTTC. Amino acids: CASSQDPAGGPRSYEQYF.

The V call is TRBV3-1 (or the pseudogene TRBV3-2), the J call TRBJ2-1; 12 bases map to TRBD2. Trimming cost V 1 base and J 8 bases; bases outside gene matches: 6. This CDR3 comprises 16 residues. Germline assignment: CDR1 LGHDT and CDR2 YNNKEL (reference sequence). Here the CDR3 DNA reads TGTGCCAGCAGCCAAGGACTAGCGGGGGTCGGGGATGAGCAGTTCTTC. Amino acid sequence: CASSQGLAGVGDEQFF.

The J gene is TRBJ2-3, the V gene TRBV29-1; D unclear. Per the germline V gene, CDR1 is SQVTM and CDR2 is ANQGSEA. The V gene lost 0 bases and the J gene lost 0 bases, with 7 bases spanning the gap. The CDR3 is 14 amino acids. The CDR3 spells CSVEEQISTDTQYF. CDR3 coding DNA: TGCAGCGTTGAAGAACAGATAAGCACAGATACGCAGTATTTT.

Comment on this clone: The same CDR3 can be traced to other DNA sequences in this sample. This chain joins TRBV28 and TRBJ2-1, with D hard to call. This CDR3 has 11 residues. Germline CDR1 and CDR2: MDHEN and SYDVKM. With 6 bases removed from V and 4 bases from J, the gap between germline ends came to 4 bases. CDR3 residues: CASSPYNEQFF. The CDR3 DNA reads TGTGCCAGCAGCCCGTACAATGAGCAGTTCTTC.

The rearrangement links TRBV7-9 to TRBJ2-7; D not resolved. The CDR3 totals 14 residues. The V gene's germline CDR1 is SEHNR and CDR2 FQNEAQ (reference sequence). Trimming removed 5 bases from V and 3 bases from J, with 14 bases in between. For the CDR3, the DNA is TGTGCCAGCAGCACCGGGTATACGGGCTACGAGCAGTACTTC. Encoded protein: CASSTGYTGYEQYF.

The chain's CDR3 is CASSFHRGLNNEQFF. The CDR3 DNA sequence: TGTGCCAGCAGCTTTCACAGGGGGCTTAACAATGAGCAGTTCTTC. The rearrangement joins TRBV5-4 to TRBJ2-1; 9 bases map to TRBD1. Germline V lookup: CDR1 SGHNT, CDR2 YYREEE (reference sequence). The CDR3 length is 15 residues. Losses at the gene ends were 2 bases for V and 5 bases for J; bases not matched to a gene: 5.

J is TRBJ2-3 and V is TRBV7-8, with TRBD2 as a possible D gene (6 bases). Germline values: CDR1 SGHVS, CDR2 FQNEAQ. The CDR3 runs to 16 residues. V was trimmed by 4 bases and J by 1 base, leaving 15 bases between them. The CDR3, as DNA: TGTGCCAGCAGCTCGAAGCGGGTAATGGGCACAGATACGCAGTATTTT. This sequence encodes CASSSKRVMGTDTQYF. The complete variable domain, with remaining parts taken from reference TRBV7-8 and TRBJ2-3, reads GAGVSQSPRYKVAKRGQDVALRCDPISGHVSLFWYQQALGQGPEFLTYFQNEAQLDKSGLPSDRFFAERPEGSVSTLKIQRTQQEDSAVYLCASSSKRVMGTDTQYFGPGTRLTVL.

The chain couples TRBV12-3 or TRBV12-4 to TRBJ1-2; D not certain. The length of the CDR3 is 13 residues. V shed 3 bases and J shed 4 bases, with 9 bases lying between them. The CDR3 DNA reads as TGTGCCAGCAGTTTCGGAGGAATCTATGGCTACACCTTC. Encoded protein: CASSFGGIYGYTF.

This sequence joins TRBV5-5 and TRBJ1-1; D is perhaps TRBD1 (5 bases). The CDR3 consists of 16 residues. From germline, CDR1 is SGHKS and CDR2 YYEKEE (reference sequence). Trimming took off 3 bases at V and 1 base at J, with 16 bases between the two ends. CDR3 loop: CASSWGFGGKNTEAFF. Written as DNA, the CDR3 is TGTGCCAGCAGCTGGGGCTTCGGCGGAAAGAACACTGAAGCTTTCTTT.

The chain carries TRBV27 and TRBJ2-7, with TRBD2 matching 10 bases. Germline lookup yields CDR1 MNHEY and CDR2 SMNVEV (reference sequence). Germline trimming cut 3 bases from V and 3 bases from J; bases unmatched to any gene: 11. The CDR3 extends over 17 amino acids. The CDR3 protein is CASSFHGSGRANYEQYF. CDR3 DNA sequence: TGTGCCAGCAGTTTCCACGGAAGCGGGAGGGCCAACTACGAGCAGTACTTC.

The V call is TRBV19, the J call TRBJ2-5, with 9 bases matching TRBD1. Germline CDR1 is LNHDA and CDR2 is SQIVND (reference sequence). This CDR3 region has 15 residues. Trimming cost V 6 bases and J 5 bases; bases outside gene matches: 10. The DNA for the CDR3 is TGTGCCAGTAGGCCGGGACAGGGTCGGTGGGAGACCCAGTACTTC. Translating it yields CASRPGQGRWETQYF.

The V gene is TRBV28, the J gene TRBJ2-4; D is undetermined. CDR1 MDHEN and CDR2 SYDVKM come from the germline V gene. The V end lost 4 bases, the J end lost 3 bases, and 16 bases lay between the germline ends. The CDR3 loop spans 16 amino acids. The CDR3 nucleotides read TGTGCCAGCAGTTACGATCCCCTAGACGGCAAAAACATTCAGTACTTC. Its translation is CASSYDPLDGKNIQYF.

The genes are TRBV7-3 and TRBJ1-1, with 10 bases matching TRBD1. CDR1 is SGHTA, CDR2 FQGTGA, per germline. The CDR3 extends over 17 amino acids. Unmatched junction bases numbered 6, after V lost 1 base and J lost 1 base. The CDR3 DNA sequence: TGTGCCAGCAGCTTAATACCAGGGACAGGGGAGAACACTGAAGCTTTCTTT. Protein sequence: CASSLIPGTGENTEAFF.

The J gene is TRBJ2-1, the V gene TRBV6-6; 13 nucleotides line up with TRBD2. Losses at the gene ends were 5 bases for V and 2 bases for J; bases not matched to a gene: 9. Germline lookup yields CDR1 MNHNY and CDR2 SVGAGI (reference sequence). CDR3 length equals 18 residues. CDR3 sequence reads: CASSPRTSGSTPYNEQFF. CDR3 in DNA: TGTGCCAGCAGTCCTCGGACTAGCGGGAGCACTCCCTACAATGAGCAGTTCTTC.

The chain recombines TRBV28 with TRBJ2-2; 13 nucleotides agree with TRBD2. J lost 3 bases, V lost 1 base, and 8 bases had no gene match. Germline loops: CDR1 MDHEN, CDR2 SYDVKM. The CDR3 extends over 19 amino acids. The chain's CDR3 is CASSLSWTSGSKYTGELFF. As DNA, the CDR3 is TGTGCCAGCAGTTTATCCTGGACTAGCGGGAGCAAGTACACCGGGGAGCTGTTTTTT.

The V gene is TRBV18, the J gene TRBJ1-4; D is unclear. Germline V CDR1 and CDR2: KGHSH, LQKENI. CDR3 length equals 16 residues. With 2 bases removed from V and 0 bases from J, the gap between germline ends came to 10 bases. The CDR3: CASSPIPSATNEKLFF. As DNA, the CDR3 is TGTGCCAGCTCACCAATCCCGTCAGCAACTAATGAAAAACTGTTTTTT.

The chain uses TRBV27 and TRBJ1-1; 8 bases agree with TRBD1. V lost 4 bases, J lost 0 bases, and 7 bases stayed unmatched. The germline V gene has CDR1 MNHEY and CDR2 SMNVEV (reference sequence). This CDR3 spans 16 amino acids. CDR3 loop: CASSSTGGGMNTEAFF. Here the CDR3 DNA reads TGTGCCAGCAGTTCCACAGGGGGTGGAATGAACACTGAAGCTTTCTTT.

This chain connects TRBV27 to TRBJ2-1; TRBD1 aligns across 8 bases. V was pared by 5 bases and J by 6 bases, with 12 bases of the junction left unmatched. The CDR3 runs to 16 residues. Per the germline V gene, CDR1 is MNHEY and CDR2 is SMNVEV (reference sequence). CDR3 bases: TGTGCCAGCAGTACCCGCCGGGGACAGGTTGGCAATGAGCAGTTCTTC. Its protein is CASSTRRGQVGNEQFF.

This chain joins TRBV19 and TRBJ1-3, with a tentative D call TRBD1 (6 bases). The CDR3 runs 19 residues. In germline, CDR1 is LNHDA, CDR2 SQIVND (reference sequence). V lost 5 bases and J lost 2, with 25 bases in between. As DNA, the CDR3 is TGTGCCAGTAGTCCGACGGGCGGCAGGGGAAGACTCCCTGGAAACACCATATATTTT. This sequence encodes CASSPTGGRGRLPGNTIYF.

The rearrangement uses TRBV10-2 and TRBJ1-5; 7 nucleotides line up with TRBD1. The CDR3 is 18 residues long. CDR1 WSHSY and CDR2 SAAADI come from the germline V gene. V lost 0 bases, J lost 0 bases, and 8 bases stayed unmatched. CDR3 nucleotide sequence: TGCGCCAGCAGTGAGTCCCGGGACAGCGGATATAGCAATCAGCCCCAGCATTTT. Amino acids: CASSESRDSGYSNQPQHF.

V and J are TRBV18 and TRBJ2-1; no reliable D call. In germline, CDR1 is KGHSH, CDR2 LQKENI. CDR3 length equals 13 residues. Trimming removed 3 bases from V and 7 bases from J, with 10 bases in between. The chain's CDR3 is CASSPIGENEQFF. CDR3 nucleotides: TGTGCCAGCTCACCGATTGGAGAAAATGAGCAGTTCTTC.

This clone was seen a single time. The CDR3 bases are TGCGCCAGCAGCTTGGCTGGGGCCTCCGCTGGAAACACCATATATTTT. It codes for CASSLAGASAGNTIYF. The V call is TRBV5-1, the J call TRBJ1-3; D is possibly TRBD1 (5 bases). Germline CDR1 reads SGHRS; CDR2 reads YFSETQ. The V end was cut by 0 bases, the J end by 2 bases, with 12 bases between. The CDR3 runs 16 residues.

This clone was recorded once. The V and J genes are TRBV5-4 and TRBJ2-3, with 7 bases matching TRBD2. The germline gives CDR1 SGHNT, CDR2 YYREEE (reference sequence). With V trimmed by 4 bases and J by 6 bases, 5 bases remained unmatched. The CDR3 has 13 residues. For the CDR3, the DNA is TGTGCCAGCAGCGGAGGGAGGGTCGATACGCAGTATTTT. Protein sequence: CASSGGRVDTQYF.

The chain recombines TRBV7-3 with TRBJ2-3; D is possibly TRBD2 (6 bases). V gave up 2 bases and J gave up 3 bases, with 12 bases separating them. Germline V gene data show CDR1 as SGHTA and CDR2 as FQGTGA. The CDR3 runs 15 residues. The CDR3 DNA follows: TGTGCCAGCAGCTTACTGGGAGGTACTACAGATACGCAGTATTTT. Residues: CASSLLGGTTDTQYF. Combining the CDR3 with reference TRBV7-3 and TRBJ2-3 gives the whole variable domain GAGVSQTPSNKVTEKGKYVELRCDPISGHTALYWYRQSLGQGPEFLIYFQGTGAADDSGLPNDRFFAVRPEGSVSTLKIQRTERGDSAVYLCASSLLGGTTDTQYFGPGTRLTVL.

V and J are TRBV10-3 and TRBJ1-4, with 8 bases aligning to TRBD1. Germline V lookup: CDR1 ENHRY, CDR2 SYGVKD. Losses at the gene ends were 5 bases for V and 6 bases for J; bases not matched to a gene: 11. This CDR3 region has 16 residues. CDR3 region: CAISTSGTGDYEKLFF. CDR3 bases: TGTGCCATCAGTACCTCCGGGACAGGAGATTATGAAAAACTGTTTTTT.

The chain recombines TRBV6-5 with TRBJ2-7, with 10 bases identical to TRBD1. The CDR3 contains 15 residues. Trimming removed 6 bases from V and 5 bases from J; junction bases left unmatched: 10. Germline CDR1 MNHEY, CDR2 SVGAGI. As DNA, the CDR3 is TGTGCCAGCAGGCCTTCGGGACAGGGGAAAAACGAGCAGTACTTC. This sequence encodes CASRPSGQGKNEQYF.

The chain couples TRBV6-5 to TRBJ2-6; D is unclear. This CDR3 comprises 14 residues. The V end lost 7 bases, the J end lost 2 bases, and 9 bases lay between the germline ends. Germline V gene sequence: CDR1 MNHEY, CDR2 SVGAGI. The CDR3 protein is CASTQTAGANVLTF. The CDR3 DNA sequence: TGTGCCAGCACCCAGACTGCTGGGGCCAACGTCCTGACTTTC.

The chain employs TRBV7-2 and TRBJ2-5; 8 bases match TRBD1. The germline V gene has CDR1 SGHTA and CDR2 FQGNSA. CDR3 length equals 17 residues. The ends lost 1 base at V and 5 bases at J; junction bases unmatched: 12. The CDR3 is CASSLVTTRGHGETQYF. The CDR3 DNA reads TGTGCCAGCAGCTTAGTCACCACCAGGGGGCATGGGGAGACCCAGTACTTC.

The chain employs TRBV5-1 and TRBJ2-7; perhaps TRBD1 as D (6 bases). V was pared by 2 bases and J by 3 bases, with 6 bases between. Looked up from germline, CDR1 is SGHRS and CDR2 is YFSETQ. The CDR3 consists of 12 residues. This CDR3 is CASSLQGYEQYF. The DNA for the CDR3 is TGCGCCAGCAGCTTACAGGGCTACGAGCAGTACTTC. Together with reference TRBV5-1 and TRBJ2-7, the CDR3 gives the full variable domain: KAGVTQTPRYLIKTRGQQVTLSCSPISGHRSVSWYQQTPGQGLQFLFEYFSETQRNKGNFPGRFSGRQFSNSRSEMNVSTLELGDSALYLCASSLQGYEQYFGPGTRLTVT.

The chain recombines TRBV5-1 with TRBJ1-4; 7 bases map to TRBD1. With V trimmed by 0 bases and J by 7 bases, 9 bases remained unmatched. CDR1 and CDR2 from the germline V gene are SGHRS and YFSETQ. The CDR3 extends over 16 amino acids. CDR3 in DNA: TGCGCCAGCAGCTTGGGGAGACAGGGTAGAGGTGAAAAACTGTTTTTT. It encodes CASSLGRQGRGEKLFF.

The V call is TRBV4-1, the J call TRBJ2-7; TRBD2 matches at 8 bases. Germline V gene data show CDR1 as MGHRA and CDR2 as YSYEKL. The CDR3 length is 15 residues. V was pared by 0 bases and J by 4 bases, with 5 bases of the junction left unmatched. Here the CDR3 reads CASSQDSGMGYEQYF. In DNA, the CDR3 is TGCGCCAGCAGCCAAGATAGCGGGATGGGGTACGAGCAGTACTTC.

V and J are TRBV10-3 and TRBJ1-5, with 8 bases aligning to TRBD1. The V and J ends lost 2 bases and 9 bases, in that order; junction bases with no gene match: 3. Germline-derived CDR1 and CDR2 are ENHRY and SYGVKD. This CDR3 is built from 13 residues. The CDR3 DNA is TGTGCCATCAGTGAGAGAACAGGGGGGCCCCAGCATTTT. It specifies CAISERTGGPQHF.